The 10 T cell receptor beta chains below were found in one sample sequenced in a study of blood T cell repertoires in COVID-19. Libraries were prepared by immunoSEQ multiplex PCR; TCRdb keeps only in-frame clonotypes and omits some of them. The sample includes over 250,000 clones, approximately 90% of them seen just once. Specimen: PBMCs or T cells enriched from blood (not recorded which). These receptors came from a woman aged 55-70 years in a cohort exposed to, infected with or recovered from COVID-19 (not recorded which).

This clone came up once. V and J are TRBV10-2 and TRBJ2-1, with D perhaps matching TRBD2 (6 bases). The germline V and J ends were trimmed by 4 bases and 8 bases, with 18 bases remaining between them. Per germline, CDR1 WSHSY and CDR2 SAAADI. This CDR3 contains 15 residues. The CDR3 is CASSVGLAQRYEQFF. For the CDR3, the DNA is TGCGCCAGCAGTGTTGGGCTAGCGCAACGATATGAGCAGTTCTTC.

V gene TRBV6-5 combines with J gene TRBJ2-1, with 11 bases matching TRBD2. Germline V CDR1 and CDR2: MNHEY, SVGAGI. The CDR3 extends over 13 amino acids. V shed 7 bases, J shed 10 bases, and the junction held 6 bases outside the gene matches. The CDR3 sequence: CASMPSGRREQFF. The CDR3 coding sequence is TGTGCCAGCATGCCTAGCGGGAGGCGGGAGCAGTTCTTC.

The chain links TRBV11-2 to TRBJ2-2, with a possible D match to TRBD2 (5 bases). Deletions cut 0 bases from V and 3 bases from J, with 11 bases between. Looked up from germline, CDR1 is SGHAT and CDR2 is FQNNGV. CDR3 length equals 16 residues. The CDR3 DNA is TGTGCCAGCAGCTTAGATTACGGGATTTACACCGGGGAGCTGTTTTTT. This sequence encodes CASSLDYGIYTGELFF.

In this sample, this clone turned up once. V gene TRBV7-9 combines with J gene TRBJ2-2, with D possibly TRBD2 on 5 matching bases. Germline V gene sequence: CDR1 SEHNR, CDR2 FQNEAQ (reference sequence). V was shortened by 5 bases and J by 5 bases, with 21 bases between the two germline ends. CDR3 length equals 17 residues. The CDR3 reads CASSRGLGGLRTGELFF. DNA of the CDR3: TGTGCCAGCAGCAGAGGGCTAGGAGGCTTGAGGACCGGGGAGCTGTTTTTT.

The chain recombines TRBV2 with TRBJ1-2; TRBD1 might be the D (5 bases). The CDR3 loop spans 14 amino acids. CDR1 and CDR2 (germline): SNHLY, FYNNEI. V was shortened by 2 bases and J by 4 bases, with 11 bases between the two germline ends. The DNA for the CDR3 is TGTGCCAGCAGTGAACGGCAGGGCAGCTATGGCTACACCTTC. Protein sequence: CASSERQGSYGYTF.

The J gene is TRBJ2-7, the V gene TRBV4-3; 9 bases map to TRBD2. Trimming took 0 bases from V and 2 from J; bases not matched to a gene: 5. The CDR3 runs 16 residues. The germline V gene encodes CDR1 LGHNA and CDR2 YSLEER. The CDR3 coding sequence is TGCGCCAGCAGCCAAGATCGGGCTAGCGGGGCCTACGAGCAGTACTTC. It is translated as CASSQDRASGAYEQYF.

This clone appeared a single time. The chain carries TRBV5-1 and TRBJ2-4; the match to TRBD2 covers 9 bases. The germline gives CDR1 SGHRS, CDR2 YFSETQ. V lost 0 bases and J lost 4; bases outside the gene matches: 11. The CDR3 runs to 18 residues. DNA for the CDR3: TGCGCCAGCAGCTTGGGAACGGCGGGAGGGCAGGGGAAAAACATTCAGTACTTC. Translated: CASSLGTAGGQGKNIQYF.

This clone was picked up one time. V usage is TRBV11-3 and J usage is TRBJ2-7; TRBD1 might be the D (5 bases). Trimming removed 3 bases from V and 7 bases from J, with 10 bases in between. CDR1 is SGHNT, CDR2 YENEEA, per germline. There are 12 residues in the CDR3. Here the CDR3 reads CASSLQGREQYF. DNA for the CDR3: TGTGCCAGCAGCTTGCAGGGCCGAGAGCAGTACTTC.

The chain uses TRBV6-5 and TRBJ2-7; the D gene is possibly TRBD2 (6 bases). Germline V CDR1 and CDR2: MNHEY, SVGAGI. The CDR3 consists of 15 residues. The ends were cut back, 7 bases at V and 0 bases at J, with 16 bases in the middle. In nucleotides, the CDR3 is TGTGCCAGCAAGAAGCAAGGCGGGGCCTCCTACGAGCAGTACTTC. Its translation: CASKKQGGASYEQYF.

V gene TRBV13 combines with J gene TRBJ2-3, with 7 positions matching TRBD2. With 4 bases clipped from V and 3 bases from J, the junction kept 13 bases outside the gene matches. The CDR3 totals 17 residues. Germline CDR1 reads PRHDT; CDR2 reads FYEKMQ (reference sequence). The CDR3 is CASSSIRGRERTDTQYF. The CDR3 bases are TGTGCCAGCAGCTCTATCCGTGGGCGGGAGCGAACAGATACGCAGTATTTT.